This TCR beta chain originates from a study of shared clonotypes between healthy human individuals. Study outcomes and limitations: Shared clonotypes across all four donors exceeded non-shared ones in generation probability.

Deep-level assay runs were performed. Under the authors' procedure: As immunoSEQ supplied junction-only sequences (without quality scores), filtering differed. Profiled with immunoSEQ multiplex PCR; TCRdb holds only in-frame clones, not every one. Clone size and V and J calls were adopted from that table, with D and trimming inferred from the DNA. The table lists roughly 1,000,000 clones, around three quarters of them singletons. Ten or more counts support this clone. Its matching antigen is unknown. This CDR3 has 15 residues. CDR1 SGDLS and CDR2 YYNGEE come from the germline V gene. V was shortened by 0 bases and J by 2 bases, with 12 bases between the two germline ends.

The chain combines TRBV9 with TRBJ2-7, with D perhaps TRBD1 or TRBD2 (5 bases each). What was sequenced was memory CD4+ T cells from PBMCs. Stated subset: CD45RA-negative fraction. This sequence was found in a young man in good health. Some clones in this sample may be carry-over from other donors' samples. The CDR3 here is CASSVDGTGPYEQYF. CDR3 sequence (DNA): TGTGCCAGCAGCGTAGACGGGACGGGCCCCTACGAGCAGTACTTC.